This T cell receptor (beta chain) was sequenced for a study of T cell responses to AZD1222 COVID-19 vaccine. Study-wide results and limits: There were repertoire samples only from the period after the peak T cell response. Recipients of two AZD1222 doses showed rising Spike-specific TCR breadth and depth. Vaccine-associated CD4 TCRs spanned spike, dominant at 160-218 and 743-854.

V lost 5 bases, J lost 2 bases, and 11 bases lay in between. Germline lookup yields CDR1 SGHRS and CDR2 YFSETQ. The CDR3 loop spans 14 amino acids. Data came from immunoSEQ multiplex PCR; TCRdb stores just in-frame clones and leaves some out. Of some 150,000 clones detected, around four fifths appear once; the ten largest clones hold roughly 4%. With respect to this clone: Its antigen remains unidentified.

The specimen comprised peripheral blood, sampled on day 0 of MenACWY control vaccination. This receptor was obtained from an adult in good health. This rearrangement joins TRBV5-1 to TRBJ2-1; D unresolved. The CDR3 is CASRSGETYNEQFF. The CDR3 DNA follows: TGCGCCAGCAGGAGTGGCGAGACCTACAATGAGCAGTTCTTC. Variable domain in full (rest from reference TRBV5-1 and TRBJ2-1): KAGVTQTPRYLIKTRGQQVTLSCSPISGHRSVSWYQQTPGQGLQFLFEYFSETQRNKGNFPGRFSGRQFSNSRSEMNVSTLELGDSALYLCASRSGETYNEQFFGPGTRLTVL.